Each of the 29 T cell receptor beta chains below was sequenced from the same sample in a study of blood T cells in healthy people across ages (dated by TCRdb to about 2015). The library was prepared using 5' RACE. Sequencing relied on an Illumina HiSeq 2500. A second PCR of about 6 to 11 cycles was performed with a sample-barcoded 5' primer and a J-beta primer mix. TCRdb cleaned the public reads at Q25 with fastp, built clones with MiXCR and kept in-frame beta chains. Under each unique CDR3 protein, matching rows form one entry showing the most common genes and DNA. This sample is represented by roughly 860,000 distinct CDR3 sequences; around 62% of them were singletons. About 30% of the sample rests with the top ten. The material sequenced was blood. The origin of the receptors is a man under 40 in good health.

V gene TRBV6-7 combines with J gene TRBJ2-7; D call uncertain. TRBV6-7 is assigned to the ORF class and has an uncertain function. Trimming took off 2 bases at V and 6 bases at J, with 14 bases between the two ends. The CDR3 length is 14 residues. DNA for the CDR3: TGTGCCAGCAGTTACGCCTGGGTGGGCGGCGAGCAGTACTTC. As protein: CASSYAWVGGEQYF.

The chain employs TRBV20-1 and TRBJ1-6, with 7 bases fitting TRBD1. The CDR3 spans 16 residues. Germline assignment: CDR1 DFQATT and CDR2 SNEGSKA (reference sequence). V was clipped by 5 bases and J by 9 bases; unmatched bases: 16. CDR3 protein: CSASTGDWNFRSPLHF. The CDR3 DNA follows: TGCAGTGCTTCTACAGGGGATTGGAACTTTCGTTCACCCCTCCACTTT.

This rearrangement joins TRBV12-3 or TRBV12-4 to TRBJ2-5; TRBD2 matches at 8 bases. The CDR3 extends over 16 amino acids. V dropped 6 bases and J dropped 6; count of bases not matched to a gene: 15. The CDR3 coding sequence is TGTGCCAGCAGACCTGAAACGGGGGGGCCTGACCAGACCCAGTACTTC. It is translated as CASRPETGGPDQTQYF.

The CDR3 here is CASSELLGGQRGYTF. In DNA form, the CDR3 reads TGTGCCAGCAGTGAACTACTCGGGGGGCAACGTGGCTACACCTTC. This chain uses TRBV2 with TRBJ1-2, with D perhaps TRBD1 (6 bases). The CDR3 totals 15 residues. Trimming removed 2 bases from V and 7 bases from J, with 17 bases in between. Germline lookup yields CDR1 SNHLY and CDR2 FYNNEI.

This chain connects TRBV7-9 to TRBJ1-4; no firm D call. Per the germline V gene, CDR1 is SEHNR and CDR2 is FQNEAQ (reference sequence). CDR3 length: 13 residues. V gave up 6 bases and J gave up 3 bases, with 8 bases separating them. The CDR3 reads CASSPSANEKLFF. The CDR3 DNA follows: TGTGCCAGCAGTCCCTCGGCTAATGAAAAACTGTTTTTT.

The V and J genes are TRBV7-3 and TRBJ2-5, with TRBD1 matching over 7 bases. The CDR3 spans 15 residues. V was pared by 0 bases and J by 1 base, with 2 bases of the junction left unmatched. The germline CDR1 and CDR2 sequences are SGHTA and FQGTGA. Here the CDR3 reads CASSLTGQVQETQYF. In DNA, the CDR3 is TGTGCCAGCAGCTTAACCGGACAGGTCCAAGAGACCCAGTACTTC.

This chain links TRBV15 with TRBJ2-4, with 8 bases fitting TRBD1. The CDR3 is 16 residues long. Germline V CDR1 and CDR2: LNHNV, YYDKDF (reference sequence). V lost 5 bases, J lost 0 bases, and 6 bases stayed unmatched. The CDR3 DNA is TGTGCCACCAGCGGGACAGGCCCGCTAGCCAAAAACATTCAGTACTTC. Its translation is CATSGTGPLAKNIQYF. The variable domain in full, with the rest retrieved from reference TRBV15 and TRBJ2-4, is DAMVIQNPRYQVTQFGKPVTLSCSQTLNHNVMYWYQQKSSQAPKLLFHYYDKDFNNEADTPDNFQSRRPNTSFCFLDIRSPGLGDTAMYLCATSGTGPLAKNIQYFGAGTRLSVL.

This clonotype appeared a few times. V gene TRBV28 combines with J gene TRBJ2-5, with D unresolved. V was pared by 6 bases and J by 2 bases, with 19 bases between. Germline V lookup: CDR1 MDHEN, CDR2 SYDVKM. The CDR3 covers 16 residues. The CDR3 spells CASSPIESGAQETQYF. The CDR3 DNA sequence: TGTGCCAGCAGCCCCATAGAGTCAGGCGCTCAAGAGACCCAGTACTTC.

In its sample, this clonotype was seen a few times. The V and J genes are TRBV7-2 and TRBJ1-5; D is uncertain. V gave up 4 bases and J gave up 7 bases, with 14 bases separating them. Germline CDR1 SGHTA, CDR2 FQGNSA. CDR3 size: 14 residues. The CDR3 DNA sequence: TGTGCCAGCAGCTCCGATGGGCGTAAGCAGCCCCAGCATTTT. This translates into CASSSDGRKQPQHF.

This chain connects TRBV27 to TRBJ1-2, with 9 positions matching TRBD1. Losses at the gene ends were 5 bases for V and 6 bases for J; bases not matched to a gene: 10. Germline V gene data show CDR1 as MNHEY and CDR2 as SMNVEV (reference sequence). The CDR3 runs to 15 residues. The CDR3 loop reads CASSKPGQGKNGYTF. As DNA, the CDR3 is TGTGCCAGCAGTAAGCCGGGACAGGGAAAAAATGGCTACACCTTC.

The V call is TRBV2, the J call TRBJ1-1; TRBD1 matches at 10 bases. CDR1 and CDR2 from the germline V gene are SNHLY and FYNNEI. J lost 6 bases, V lost 5 bases, and 15 bases had no gene match. The CDR3 runs 17 residues. The CDR3 loop is CASSIAPLDRGFAEAFF. CDR3 coding DNA: TGTGCCAGCAGTATAGCCCCGTTGGACAGGGGGTTCGCTGAAGCTTTCTTT.

The DNA for the CDR3 is TGCGCCAGCAGCCACAGACCGGGACTAGCTTACAATGAGCAGTACTTC. Translating it yields CASSHRPGLAYNEQYF. This chain links TRBV4-3 with TRBJ2-7; TRBD2 matches 9 bases. Germline V gives CDR1 LGHNA, CDR2 YSLEER. The CDR3 has 16 residues. V trimming: 3 bases; J trimming: 7 bases; junction bases outside the gene matches: 13.

The chain employs TRBV3-1 and TRBJ1-6; D not certain. This CDR3 is 12 amino acids long. In germline, CDR1 is LGHDT, CDR2 YNNKEL (reference sequence). V dropped 3 bases and J dropped 10 bases, with 7 bases sitting between them. The CDR3 DNA follows: TGTGCCAGCAGCCATGGGAGGTCACCCCTCCACTTT. Translated, it gives CASSHGRSPLHF.

The chain is built from TRBV10-3 and TRBJ2-5; TRBD2 aligns across 10 bases. The V gene's germline CDR1 is ENHRY and CDR2 SYGVKD. V trimming: 4 bases; J trimming: 3 bases; junction bases outside the gene matches: 8. CDR3 length: 16 amino acids. The CDR3 DNA sequence: TGTGCCATCAGTGGGGTAGCGGGGGGTCCTGAAGAGACCCAGTACTTC. Its translation is CAISGVAGGPEETQYF.

The genes are TRBV6-2 or TRBV6-3 and TRBJ1-5; 7 positions agree with TRBD1. The V segment lost 2 bases and the J segment 7 bases; nucleotides outside the gene matches: 2. This CDR3 is built from 13 residues. Germline lookup yields CDR1 MNHEY and CDR2 SVGEGT. The CDR3 region has the DNA TGTGCCAGCAGTTACGGACAGGAGCAGCCCCAGCATTTT. It translates to CASSYGQEQPQHF.

The sample holds a few counts of this clonotype. The chain joins TRBV20-1 to TRBJ1-2; D gene ambiguous. This CDR3 comprises 16 residues. CDR1 and CDR2 (germline): DFQATT, SNEGSKA (reference sequence). V gave up 5 bases and J gave up 6 bases, with 25 bases separating them. The CDR3 is CSAPTGRGDFGDGYTF. The DNA for the CDR3 is TGCAGTGCTCCTACCGGGCGAGGAGACTTCGGAGATGGCTACACCTTC.

The rearrangement links TRBV6-6 to TRBJ2-7; no definite D call. This CDR3 spans 13 amino acids. The germline gives CDR1 MNHNY, CDR2 SVGAGI (reference sequence). With 1 base removed from V and 5 bases from J, the gap between germline ends came to 9 bases. The CDR3 DNA is TGTGCCAGCAGTTACTTGAGTGGGGACGAGCAGTACTTC. It yields the protein CASSYLSGDEQYF.

The J gene is TRBJ1-4, the V gene TRBV20-1; D ambiguous. V lost 3 bases to trimming and J lost 13 bases, with 12 bases between them. This CDR3 is built from 11 residues. Germline CDR1 DFQATT, CDR2 SNEGSKA (reference sequence). The CDR3 protein is CSARIGQALFF. DNA for the CDR3: TGCAGTGCTAGGATTGGGCAGGCACTGTTTTTT.

The chain employs TRBV2 and TRBJ2-7; a possible D gene is TRBD2 (6 bases). The J call may be wrong; the DNA end is better matched by TRBJ2-5. This CDR3 has 15 residues. The germline V gene encodes CDR1 SNHLY and CDR2 FYNNEI. This CDR3 is CASSVRERKQKTQYF. In DNA form, the CDR3 reads TGTGCCAGCAGTGTACGGGAGAGAAAACAAAAGACCCAGTACTTC.

On this clonotype itself: The junction departs from germline at one end; a sequencing error may be responsible. V usage is TRBV6-5 and J usage is TRBJ2-1; TRBD1 might be the D (6 bases). CDR1 is MNHEY and CDR2 is SVGAGI in the germline V gene. The CDR3 length is 16 residues. CDR3 residues: CASGYLTQGSYNEQFF. CDR3 DNA sequence: TGTGCCAGCGGTTACCTTACCCAGGGGTCCTACAATGAGCAGTTCTTC.

This chain joins TRBV7-3 and TRBJ2-5, with D perhaps TRBD1 or TRBD2 (7 bases each). Germline CDR1 and CDR2: SGHTA and FQGTGA. V was shortened by 2 bases and J by 4 bases, with 11 bases between the two germline ends. The length of the CDR3 is 14 residues. CDR3 region: CASSLQGGAETQYF. CDR3 nucleotides: TGTGCCAGCAGCTTACAGGGGGGGGCAGAGACCCAGTACTTC.

The chain is built from TRBV6-2 or TRBV6-3 and TRBJ2-3; no definite D call. Per the germline V gene, CDR1 is MNHEY and CDR2 is SVGEGT. The length of the CDR3 is 14 residues. Trimming removed 6 bases from V and 2 bases from J, with 12 bases in between. CDR3 residues: CASRVFGPTDTQYF. The CDR3 DNA follows: TGTGCCAGCAGGGTCTTCGGCCCCACAGATACGCAGTATTTT.

In DNA form, the CDR3 reads TGCGCCAGCAGCCAAGGCCTAGCGGACTACGAGCAGTACTTC. Translated, it gives CASSQGLADYEQYF. The chain links TRBV4-3 to TRBJ2-7, with 7 bases fitting TRBD2. The CDR3 extends over 14 amino acids. The V gene's germline CDR1 is LGHNA and CDR2 YSLEER. Trimming cost V 1 base and J 3 bases; bases outside gene matches: 3.

V and J are TRBV29-1 and TRBJ1-2, with 8 bases fitting TRBD1. V lost 1 base and J lost 2; bases outside the gene matches: 3. CDR1 is SQVTM, CDR2 ANQGSEA, per germline. This CDR3 is 14 amino acids long. CDR3 coding DNA: TGCAGCGTTGAAGGGGCAGGGGGCAACTATGGCTACACCTTC. This gives the protein CSVEGAGGNYGYTF.

V gene TRBV9 combines with J gene TRBJ1-2; D remains ambiguous. Germline CDR1 is SGDLS and CDR2 is YYNGEE. V lost 4 bases and J 6 bases, leaving 16 bases between the germline ends. CDR3 length equals 14 residues. CDR3 residues: CASSPREGSDGYTF. In DNA form, the CDR3 reads TGTGCCAGCAGCCCCCGGGAGGGTTCGGATGGCTACACCTTC.

This chain links TRBV20-1 with TRBJ2-6; D is perhaps TRBD2 (5 bases). Germline assignment: CDR1 DFQATT and CDR2 SNEGSKA (reference sequence). The CDR3 totals 17 residues. The V gene lost 6 bases and the J gene lost 0 bases, with 18 bases spanning the gap. The CDR3 protein is CSAPRGGALSGANVLTF. The DNA for the CDR3 is TGCAGTGCCCCTCGCGGAGGTGCTCTCTCTGGGGCCAACGTCCTGACTTTC.

CDR3 DNA sequence: TGTGCCAGCAGCGTAGCGGATGGGAATCTTCCTGGGGCCAACGTCCTGACTTTC. This gives the protein CASSVADGNLPGANVLTF. The chain uses TRBV9 and TRBJ2-6; D not certain. Trimming shortened V by 0 bases and J by 2 bases, and 15 bases separated the two germline ends. This CDR3 is built from 18 residues. The germline V gene encodes CDR1 SGDLS and CDR2 YYNGEE.

The chain is built from TRBV5-1 and TRBJ1-2; the D is unclear. V shed 4 bases and J shed 6 bases, with 16 bases lying between them. Germline V lookup: CDR1 SGHRS, CDR2 YFSETQ. The CDR3 runs to 14 residues. This CDR3 reads CASSLQPSGDGYTF. DNA for the CDR3: TGCGCCAGCAGCCTCCAGCCAAGTGGGGATGGCTACACCTTC.

The chain joins TRBV2 to TRBJ1-2; D may be TRBD1 (5 bases). The length of the CDR3 is 19 residues. V shed 2 bases and J shed 0 bases, with 22 bases lying between them. CDR1 is SNHLY and CDR2 is FYNNEI in the germline V gene. CDR3 loop: CASSERVGREGLTNYGYTF. The CDR3 DNA reads TGTGCCAGCAGTGAAAGGGTGGGAAGAGAGGGACTGACTAACTATGGCTACACCTTC.